These 32 T cell receptor beta chains came from one sample sequenced in a study of T cell changes during pregnancy in multiple sclerosis. Libraries were prepared by immunoSEQ multiplex PCR; TCRdb keeps only in-frame clonotypes and omits some of them. The sample holds tens of thousands of clones, 92% seen once. Sample: peripheral blood. The receptors shown here come from a female donor with multiple sclerosis, enrolled in a pregnancy study.

The chain couples TRBV10-2 to TRBJ2-7, with D tentatively TRBD1 or TRBD2 (5 bases each). Trimming stripped 10 bases from V and 3 bases from J, with 19 bases between. The CDR3 runs to 14 residues. Germline CDR1 and CDR2: WSHSY and SAAADI. CDR3 loop: CATALGTALYEQYF. The CDR3 DNA is TGCGCCACCGCCCTCGGGACGGCTCTCTACGAGCAGTACTTC.

The chain is built from TRBV18 and TRBJ1-4, with D possibly TRBD1 on 6 matching bases. The CDR3 is 14 amino acids. Germline V gene data show CDR1 as KGHSH and CDR2 as LQKENI. Trimming removed 1 base from V and 8 bases from J, with 11 bases in between. CDR3 loop: CASSPQGEGEKLFF. CDR3 nucleotides: TGTGCCAGCTCACCACAGGGGGAAGGAGAAAAACTGTTTTTT.

The chain couples TRBV30 to TRBJ2-1, with TRBD2 as a possible D gene (5 bases). Germline V gene lookup returns CDR1 GTSNPN and CDR2 SVGIG (reference sequence). CDR3 length: 14 residues. V shed 5 bases and J shed 7 bases, with 18 bases lying between them. The CDR3 reads CAWHLAGSRNEQFF. The CDR3, as DNA: TGTGCCTGGCATCTGGCGGGCTCGAGGAATGAGCAGTTCTTC.

The CDR3 here is CASSFHGLAGVGTDTQYF. In nucleotides, the CDR3 is TGTGCCAGCAGTTTCCACGGACTAGCGGGAGTTGGGACAGATACGCAGTATTTT. This chain links TRBV27 with TRBJ2-3; 13 bases are a match to TRBD2. The CDR3 loop spans 18 amino acids. In germline, CDR1 is MNHEY, CDR2 SMNVEV (reference sequence). Unmatched junction bases numbered 9, after V lost 3 bases and J lost 3 bases.

The rearrangement links TRBV7-2 to TRBJ2-7, with D perhaps TRBD1 (6 bases). The V gene's germline CDR1 is SGHTA and CDR2 FQGNSA. V lost 9 bases to trimming and J lost 4 bases, with 16 bases between them. The length of the CDR3 is 13 residues. The chain's CDR3 is CASSGESGYEQYF. CDR3 nucleotide sequence: TGTGCCAGTTCAGGGGAATCGGGTTACGAGCAGTACTTC.

The chain recombines TRBV11-2 with TRBJ2-5; TRBD2 matches 12 bases. The germline gives CDR1 SGHAT, CDR2 FQNNGV. J gave up 5 bases and V 5 bases, and 9 bases lay outside the gene matches. This CDR3 region has 16 residues. The CDR3 is CASSLRLAGVGETQYF. The DNA for the CDR3 is TGTGCCAGCAGCCTCCGACTAGCGGGAGTGGGGGAGACCCAGTACTTC.

This sequence joins TRBV18 and TRBJ2-7; D is possibly TRBD2 (6 bases). V was shortened by 6 bases and J by 1 base, with 13 bases between the two germline ends. The CDR3 spans 14 residues. Germline V CDR1 and CDR2: KGHSH, LQKENI. CDR3 DNA sequence: TGTGCCAGCTCCGTCGGGAGTGATTCCTACGAGCAGTACTTC. This sequence encodes CASSVGSDSYEQYF.

This chain joins TRBV15 and TRBJ1-5, with 7 bases lining up with TRBD1. This CDR3 has 17 residues. J was trimmed by 0 bases and V by 0 bases; bases with no gene match: 5. Germline lookup yields CDR1 LNHNV and CDR2 YYDKDF (reference sequence). CDR3 in DNA: TGTGCCACCAGCAGAGATCTGAGACAGGGTAGCAATCAGCCCCAGCATTTT. Encoded protein: CATSRDLRQGSNQPQHF.

V usage is TRBV9 and J usage is TRBJ1-2; D is uncertain. CDR1 is SGDLS and CDR2 is YYNGEE in the germline V gene. V shed 1 base and J shed 5 bases, with 6 bases lying between them. This CDR3 region has 12 residues. The CDR3 reads CASSVINYGYTF. CDR3 DNA sequence: TGTGCCAGCAGCGTAATCAATTATGGCTACACCTTC.

This CDR3 is CASSISSGSRATDTQYF. The CDR3, as DNA: TGTGCCAGTAGTATCTCTAGCGGGAGTAGGGCCACAGATACGCAGTATTTT. This sequence joins TRBV19 and TRBJ2-3; 10 positions agree with TRBD2. The CDR3 covers 17 residues. Germline lookup yields CDR1 LNHDA and CDR2 SQIVND (reference sequence). With 3 bases clipped from V and 2 bases from J, the junction kept 8 bases outside the gene matches.

This clone has just one count. This sequence joins TRBV19 and TRBJ1-1; a weak D match, TRBD1 (5 bases). The CDR3 extends over 15 amino acids. Germline CDR1 LNHDA, CDR2 SQIVND (reference sequence). V was clipped by 4 bases and J by 6 bases, with 18 bases between them. The CDR3 DNA reads TGTGCCAGTAGTACCCCGGCGGGGGGTTGGGCTGAAGCTTTCTTT. This translates into CASSTPAGGWAEAFF.

The chain combines TRBV19 with TRBJ1-2, with unresolved D. This CDR3 has 15 amino acids. The germline V gene has CDR1 LNHDA and CDR2 SQIVND (reference sequence). Trimming cost V 3 bases and J 0 bases, with 11 bases left between them. CDR3 sequence: CASSMEPYSNYGYTF. The CDR3 nucleotides read TGTGCCAGTAGTATGGAGCCTTACTCTAACTATGGCTACACCTTC.

This clone was counted once. The V and J genes are TRBV9 and TRBJ1-2, with a possible D match to TRBD1 (5 bases). V shed 4 bases and J shed 5 bases, with 24 bases lying between them. The CDR3 loop spans 17 amino acids. Germline values: CDR1 SGDLS, CDR2 YYNGEE. CDR3 nucleotides: TGTGCCAGCAGCCGTCGGCCCGCGGGGGGAACCTTTTATGGCTACACCTTC. It encodes CASSRRPAGGTFYGYTF.

This chain uses TRBV5-6 with TRBJ2-5; D is unresolved. This CDR3 contains 12 residues. Trimming removed 2 bases at V and 4 bases at J, with 6 bases between. CDR1 and CDR2 (germline): SGHDT, YYEEEE. CDR3 bases: TGTGCCAGCAGCTTAGTAGGAGAGACCCAGTACTTC. Encoded protein: CASSLVGETQYF.

The chain recombines TRBV30 with TRBJ2-3, with unresolved D. Germline V gene data show CDR1 as GTSNPN and CDR2 as SVGIG (reference sequence). CDR3 size: 12 residues. Trimming took 3 bases from V and 4 from J, leaving 8 bases between them. This CDR3 reads CAWRDSADTQYF. The CDR3 region has the DNA TGTGCCTGGAGAGACTCGGCAGATACGCAGTATTTT.

This clone was seen once. The CDR3 nucleotides read TGTGCCAGTAGTATTCCAGGGGGCACGGTAAACTATGGCTACACCTTC. Translated, it gives CASSIPGGTVNYGYTF. V usage is TRBV19 and J usage is TRBJ1-2, with 8 bases aligning to TRBD1. The CDR3 spans 16 residues. J gave up 2 bases and V 3 bases, and 8 bases lay outside the gene matches. Per the germline V gene, CDR1 is LNHDA and CDR2 is SQIVND (reference sequence).

The rearrangement joins TRBV7-9 to TRBJ2-1, with TRBD2 matching over 12 bases. The junction had 9 bases not matched to a gene; V was cut back by 1 base and J by 8 bases. In germline, CDR1 is SEHNR, CDR2 FQNEAQ (reference sequence). The CDR3 has 17 residues. CDR3: CASSLVLTSGRRDEQFF. CDR3 nucleotide sequence: TGTGCCAGCAGCTTAGTACTGACTAGCGGGAGAAGGGATGAGCAGTTCTTC.

The rearrangement links TRBV7-9 to TRBJ2-1, with TRBD2 identical over 15 bases. Losses at the gene ends were 5 bases for V and 9 bases for J; bases not matched to a gene: 8. Germline CDR1 is SEHNR and CDR2 is FQNEAQ (reference sequence). The CDR3 totals 16 residues. CDR3 DNA: TGTGCCAGCAGCACAGGACTAGCGGGAGGGCCGGGTGAGCAGTTCTTC. It yields the protein CASSTGLAGGPGEQFF.

The chain links TRBV5-6 to TRBJ1-1; D is possibly TRBD1 (5 bases). The CDR3 sequence is 13 residues long. Germline V lookup: CDR1 SGHDT, CDR2 YYEEEE. V dropped 5 bases and J dropped 6 bases, with 14 bases sitting between them. CDR3 nucleotides: TGTGCCAGCAGATCGACAGTCACACCTGAAGCTTTCTTT. Residues: CASRSTVTPEAFF.

The chain employs TRBV30 and TRBJ1-1; D ambiguous. The CDR3 covers 15 residues. Trimming pared 4 bases from V and 0 bases from J, leaving 15 bases between. The germline V gene encodes CDR1 GTSNPN and CDR2 SVGIG (reference sequence). The CDR3 nucleotides read TGTGCCTGGATGGGTCTGTGGGGAATGAACACTGAAGCTTTCTTT. Its translation: CAWMGLWGMNTEAFF.

The chain has TRBV5-6 and TRBJ2-2; 14 positions agree with TRBD2. With V trimmed by 4 bases and J by 7 bases, 6 bases remained unmatched. Germline V gene sequence: CDR1 SGHDT, CDR2 YYEEEE. The CDR3 runs to 16 residues. The CDR3 sequence: CASSLGLAGAGGELFF. For the CDR3, the DNA is TGTGCCAGCAGCCTGGGACTAGCGGGAGCGGGCGGGGAGCTGTTTTTT.

V and J are TRBV5-1 and TRBJ2-7, with TRBD1 matching over 9 bases. Germline CDR1 and CDR2: SGHRS and YFSETQ. J was trimmed by 4 bases and V by 3 bases; bases with no gene match: 5. CDR3 length: 14 amino acids. The CDR3 coding sequence is TGCGCCAGCAGCTCAGGGGGACAGGGTTACGAGCAGTACTTC. This translates into CASSSGGQGYEQYF.

The DNA of the CDR3 is TGTGCCAGCAGCAATGGGGGCTACGAGCAGTACTTC. Translated, it gives CASSNGGYEQYF. The V call is TRBV9, the J call TRBJ2-7; the D call may be TRBD1 or TRBD2 (5 bases each). This CDR3 is built from 12 residues. V dropped 4 bases and J dropped 3 bases, with 8 bases sitting between them. Germline V gene sequence: CDR1 SGDLS, CDR2 YYNGEE.

This clone showed up just once. The rearrangement links TRBV28 to TRBJ2-7, with 12 bases fitting TRBD2. V trimming: 7 bases; J trimming: 6 bases; junction bases outside the gene matches: 7. Germline CDR1 is MDHEN and CDR2 is SYDVKM. CDR3 length equals 14 residues. CDR3 in DNA: TGTGCCAGCACACTAGCGGGAGGCGAAGGCGAGCAGTACTTC. As protein: CASTLAGGEGEQYF.

This clone has only one observation. V usage is TRBV6-1 and J usage is TRBJ2-1; TRBD1 is a possible D gene (5 bases). The CDR3 is made up of 14 amino acids. Germline-derived CDR1 and CDR2 are MNHNS and SASEGT. Trimming took 6 bases from V and 0 from J, leaving 9 bases between them. CDR3 in amino acids: CASRTVFSYNEQFF. The CDR3 DNA is TGTGCCAGCAGGACAGTTTTCTCCTACAATGAGCAGTTCTTC.

The chain joins TRBV11-2 to TRBJ2-5; TRBD2 might be the D (6 bases). With 1 base removed from V and 5 bases from J, the gap between germline ends came to 11 bases. Germline CDR1 is SGHAT and CDR2 is FQNNGV. The CDR3 extends over 14 amino acids. Here the CDR3 reads CASSLVGGGETQYF. CDR3 DNA: TGTGCCAGCAGCTTAGTGGGGGGAGGCGAGACCCAGTACTTC.

The chain joins TRBV5-1 to TRBJ2-3, with D perhaps TRBD2 (5 bases). The CDR3 covers 14 residues. Trimming stripped 2 bases from V and 6 bases from J, with 13 bases between. The germline CDR1 and CDR2 sequences are SGHRS and YFSETQ. In DNA form, the CDR3 reads TGCGCCAGCAGCTTACACGGGAAGGGTGATACGCAGTATTTT. It yields the protein CASSLHGKGDTQYF.

This clone was detected a few times. The chain recombines TRBV4-3 with TRBJ2-3; tentatively, D is TRBD1 (5 bases). Germline CDR1 and CDR2: LGHNA and YSLEER. V was pared by 0 bases and J by 3 bases, with 13 bases between. The CDR3 extends over 16 amino acids. The CDR3 loop is CASSQEIGRVTDTQYF. In DNA form, the CDR3 reads TGCGCCAGCAGCCAAGAGATCGGCAGGGTTACAGATACGCAGTATTTT.

The rearrangement joins TRBV5-6 to TRBJ1-2, with 7 nucleotides matching TRBD1. With V trimmed by 2 bases and J by 4 bases, 8 bases remained unmatched. There are 15 residues in the CDR3. CDR1 and CDR2 from the germline V gene are SGHDT and YYEEEE. CDR3 region: CASSFGRQGFYGYTF. In DNA, the CDR3 is TGTGCCAGCAGCTTCGGTCGACAGGGCTTCTATGGCTACACCTTC.

This chain joins TRBV5-1 and TRBJ1-2; 7 bases line up with TRBD1. V shed 4 bases and J 4 bases; nucleotides not matched to a gene: 7. This CDR3 has 14 residues. Germline V gene data show CDR1 as SGHRS and CDR2 as YFSETQ. The CDR3 region is CASSPVRDSYGYTF. CDR3 coding DNA: TGCGCCAGCAGCCCGGTGCGGGACAGCTATGGCTACACCTTC.

The J gene is TRBJ2-5, the V gene TRBV15, with TRBD1 identical over 8 bases. The CDR3 has 15 residues. Germline lookup yields CDR1 LNHNV and CDR2 YYDKDF (reference sequence). Germline trimming cut 8 bases from V and 5 bases from J; bases unmatched to any gene: 13. The CDR3 DNA reads TGTGCCACCGGAGGAGACAGGGGATTTGGGGAGACCCAGTACTTC. Its translation is CATGGDRGFGETQYF.

The chain couples TRBV10-3 to TRBJ1-3; D is ambiguous. CDR3 length equals 15 residues. Trimming removed 8 bases from V and 0 bases from J, with 14 bases in between. In germline, CDR1 is ENHRY, CDR2 SYGVKD. The CDR3 loop is CAIRRTMISGNTIYF. Here the CDR3 DNA reads TGTGCCATCCGGCGGACCATGATCTCTGGAAACACCATATATTTT.